The 27 T cell receptor beta chains below all came from one sample that was sequenced in a study of somatic mutations in cytotoxic T cells in rheumatoid arthritis (dated by TCRdb to the late 2010s). Libraries were made using the immunoSEQ multiplex PCR assay. The clones in this table, taken by TCRdb from immuneACCESS, are in-frame only. Not every clone is retained; where verified, under half of the shortfall comes from an unresolved V gene, and the cause of the rest is unknown. The table for this sample lists approximately 11,000 clones; 74% of them were counted only once. About 9.2% of the sample belongs to the ten largest clones. Sequenced: CD8+ T cells sorted from blood. These receptors were obtained from a man in his 70s in good health.

V usage is TRBV5-4 and J usage is TRBJ1-1; D remains unclear. The CDR3 is made up of 12 amino acids. CDR1 SGHNT and CDR2 YYREEE come from the germline V gene (reference sequence). The V end lost 4 bases, the J end lost 6 bases, and 10 bases lay between the germline ends. The CDR3 region has the DNA TGTGCCAGCAGCCAAGATAGCTCTGAAGCTTTCTTT. It encodes CASSQDSSEAFF. The variable domain in full, completed from reference TRBV5-4 and TRBJ1-1, reads ETGVTQSPTHLIKTRGQQVTLRCSSQSGHNTVSWYQQALGQGPQFIFQYYREEENGRGNFPPRFSGLQFPNYSSELNVNALELDDSALYLCASSQDSSEAFFGQGTRLTVV.

J is TRBJ2-7 and V is TRBV28; TRBD1 matches 7 bases. Germline trimming cut 7 bases from V and 7 bases from J; bases unmatched to any gene: 16. Germline V CDR1 and CDR2: MDHEN, SYDVKM. The CDR3 is made up of 15 amino acids. The CDR3 sequence: CASTNALKGAQEQYF. The CDR3, as DNA: TGTGCCAGCACGAATGCACTGAAGGGGGCACAGGAGCAGTACTTC.

This clone has only a few counts. The chain carries TRBV30 and TRBJ1-2, with 7 bases fitting TRBD1. Germline V gene data show CDR1 as GTSNPN and CDR2 as SVGIG (reference sequence). CDR3 length equals 14 residues. The ends lost 1 base at V and 4 bases at J; junction bases unmatched: 6. The CDR3 spells CAWSAWGTAYGYTF. The CDR3 bases are TGTGCCTGGAGTGCTTGGGGGACAGCCTATGGCTACACCTTC.

The chain combines TRBV5-6 with TRBJ2-1; D is unclear. CDR3 length: 13 amino acids. V was clipped by 4 bases and J by 0 bases, with 5 bases between them. Germline V gives CDR1 SGHDT, CDR2 YYEEEE. CDR3 residues: CASSGDSYNEQFF. DNA of the CDR3: TGTGCCAGCAGCGGTGACTCCTACAATGAGCAGTTCTTC.

The rearrangement links TRBV7-6 to TRBJ2-1; 9 nucleotides agree with TRBD1. Germline lookup yields CDR1 SGHVS and CDR2 FNYEAQ. With 4 bases clipped from V and 6 bases from J, the junction kept 4 bases outside the gene matches. CDR3 length: 14 amino acids. The DNA of the CDR3 is TGTGCCAGCAGCTCCCGGGACAGGGTCAATGAGCAGTTCTTC. This codes for CASSSRDRVNEQFF.

Comment on this clone: Compared with germline, one end of the junction differs, possibly owing to a read error. V is TRBV5-4 and J is TRBJ2-3; TRBD1 aligns across 8 bases. CDR1 and CDR2 (germline): SGHNT, YYREEE (reference sequence). This CDR3 is 13 amino acids long. CDR3 region: CASSRDDRGARDF. For the CDR3, the DNA is TGTGCCAGCAGCCGAGATGACAGGGGAGCTAGGGATTTT.

This clone was counted between two and nine times. V is TRBV7-2 and J is TRBJ2-7; D unclear. The CDR3 has 14 residues. The V end lost 3 bases, the J end lost 3 bases, and 12 bases lay between the germline ends. The germline CDR1 and CDR2 sequences are SGHTA and FQGNSA. The CDR3 region is CASSFGVDGYEQYF. CDR3 bases: TGTGCCAGCAGCTTTGGAGTTGATGGCTACGAGCAGTACTTC.

The count of this clone is one. V and J are TRBV19 and TRBJ1-1; TRBD1 matches at 7 bases. CDR3 length: 13 residues. Germline lookup yields CDR1 LNHDA and CDR2 SQIVND (reference sequence). V lost 3 bases to trimming and J lost 5 bases; unmatched junction nucleotides: 3. DNA for the CDR3: TGTGCCAGTAGTATGACAGGGAATACTGAAGCTTTCTTT. It yields the protein CASSMTGNTEAFF.

Comments on this clone: Other DNA sequences within the sample encode an identical CDR3. The chain has TRBV6-5 and TRBJ2-7; 8 nucleotides match TRBD2. Germline CDR1 MNHEY, CDR2 SVGAGI. The ends lost 2 bases at V and 0 bases at J; junction bases unmatched: 0. The CDR3 loop spans 14 amino acids. The CDR3 DNA sequence: TGTGCCAGCAGTTACGCGGGAGGCTCCTACGAGCAGTACTTC. It yields the protein CASSYAGGSYEQYF.

This chain joins TRBV2 and TRBJ2-5; no clear D. In germline, CDR1 is SNHLY, CDR2 FYNNEI. Trimming cost V 4 bases and J 13 bases, with 16 bases left between them. This CDR3 contains 12 residues. CDR3 coding DNA: TGTGCCAGCAGTGGAAGTATACTAACTTGGTACTTC. Its translation: CASSGSILTWYF.

The chain is built from TRBV19 and TRBJ1-5; D gene ambiguous. V shed 7 bases and J shed 0 bases, with 13 bases lying between them. Looked up from germline, CDR1 is LNHDA and CDR2 is SQIVND (reference sequence). CDR3 length: 15 residues. The CDR3 is CASTTIAYSNQPQHF. In DNA, the CDR3 is TGTGCCAGTACCACAATCGCGTATAGCAATCAGCCCCAGCATTTT.

This sequence joins TRBV30 and TRBJ2-1; D is unresolved. The germline CDR1 and CDR2 sequences are GTSNPN and SVGIG (reference sequence). Trimming took 1 base from V and 2 from J, leaving 6 bases between them. CDR3 length: 13 amino acids. CDR3 coding DNA: TGTGCCTGGAGTGGTGGCCCCTACAATGAGCAGTTCTTC. It codes for CAWSGGPYNEQFF. Drawing the rest from reference TRBV30 and TRBJ2-1, the complete variable domain is SQTIHQWPATLVQPVGSPLSLECTVEGTSNPNLYWYRQAAGRGLQLLFYSVGIGQISSEVPQNLSASRPQDRQFILSSKKLLLSDSGFYLCAWSGGPYNEQFFGPGTRLTVL.

This chain uses TRBV6-1 with TRBJ2-7; 10 bases match TRBD2. The V segment lost 2 bases and the J segment 7 bases; nucleotides outside the gene matches: 8. Germline V gene data show CDR1 as MNHNS and CDR2 as SASEGT. The CDR3 sequence is 15 residues long. CDR3 loop: CASSERTSGLVEQYF. For the CDR3, the DNA is TGTGCCAGCAGTGAAAGGACTAGCGGCCTCGTGGAGCAGTACTTC.

V and J are TRBV28 and TRBJ2-7, with TRBD1 identical over 7 bases. In germline, CDR1 is MDHEN, CDR2 SYDVKM. V dropped 3 bases and J dropped 1; count of bases not matched to a gene: 6. There are 15 residues in the CDR3. CDR3 nucleotide sequence: TGTGCCAGCAGTTTTCGGGGACAGCTATCCTACGAGCAGTACTTC. Protein: CASSFRGQLSYEQYF.

This chain connects TRBV7-9 to TRBJ2-7; D is uncertain. This CDR3 is 14 amino acids long. The V gene's germline CDR1 is SEHNR and CDR2 FQNEAQ (reference sequence). With 1 base removed from V and 1 base from J, the gap between germline ends came to 8 bases. CDR3 bases: TGTGCCAGCAGCTTAGATGGCGGTTCCTACGAGCAGTACTTC. Its protein product is CASSLDGGSYEQYF.

This clone was seen only once. The chain carries TRBV7-9 and TRBJ1-6; no reliable D call. Germline values: CDR1 SEHNR, CDR2 FQNEAQ (reference sequence). The CDR3 loop spans 15 amino acids. V lost 3 bases and J 5 bases, leaving 11 bases between the germline ends. The CDR3 here is CASSFMGPDNSPLHF. In DNA form, the CDR3 reads TGTGCCAGCAGCTTTATGGGCCCCGATAATTCACCCCTCCACTTT. Full variable domain (rest looked up from reference TRBV7-9 and TRBJ1-6): DTGVSQNPRHKITKRGQNVTFRCDPISEHNRLYWYRQTLGQGPEFLTYFQNEAQLEKSRLLSDRFSAERPKGSFSTLEIQRTEQGDSAMYLCASSFMGPDNSPLHFGNGTRLTVT.

The chain carries TRBV6-5 and TRBJ1-2; 9 positions match TRBD1. Germline lookup yields CDR1 MNHEY and CDR2 SVGAGI. This CDR3 spans 14 amino acids. V lost 2 bases and J lost 5; bases outside the gene matches: 3. The DNA for the CDR3 is TGTGCCAGCAGTTACGGGACAGGGATTTATGGCTACACCTTC. Residues: CASSYGTGIYGYTF.

The J gene is TRBJ2-7, the V gene TRBV29-1; tentatively, D is TRBD1 or TRBD2 (6 bases each). This CDR3 is built from 13 residues. V was trimmed by 6 bases and J by 3 bases, leaving 15 bases between them. Per germline, CDR1 SQVTM and CDR2 ANQGSEA. CDR3 DNA: TGCAGCGTAAACTTCAGGGGAGGCTACGAGCAGTACTTC. As protein: CSVNFRGGYEQYF.

The rearrangement uses TRBV6-5 and TRBJ2-1; perhaps TRBD1 as D (5 bases). V shed 8 bases and J shed 2 bases, with 13 bases lying between them. The CDR3 totals 14 residues. The germline CDR1 and CDR2 sequences are MNHEY and SVGAGI. The CDR3 DNA sequence: TGTGCCAGCGGATACGACAGCGCCTACAATGAGCAGTTCTTC. This encodes CASGYDSAYNEQFF.

This clone is deemed medium-sized. The chain has TRBV7-6 and TRBJ2-7; D tentatively fits TRBD1 or TRBD2 (5 bases each). The germline gives CDR1 SGHVS, CDR2 FNYEAQ. This CDR3 region has 13 residues. V was clipped by 5 bases and J by 2 bases, with 10 bases between them. CDR3 loop: CASSPEGTYEQYF. The CDR3 bases are TGTGCCAGCAGCCCCGAGGGGACCTACGAGCAGTACTTC.

The chain employs TRBV14 and TRBJ2-1, with a possible D match to TRBD2 (5 bases). Germline V gene sequence: CDR1 SGHDN, CDR2 FVKESK. Trimming cost V 4 bases and J 4 bases, with 11 bases left between them. This CDR3 spans 14 amino acids. The CDR3 sequence is CASSLASRYNEQFF. The CDR3 DNA is TGTGCCAGCAGCCTCGCTAGCCGGTACAATGAGCAGTTCTTC.

The chain couples TRBV29-1 to TRBJ2-1, with D perhaps TRBD1 (6 bases). Germline values: CDR1 SQVTM, CDR2 ANQGSEA. The length of the CDR3 is 14 residues. Trimming left V 0 bases short and J 7 bases short, with 13 bases between. DNA of the CDR3: TGCAGCGTTGAAGAGGGGGCGGTCCCTAATGAGCAGTTCTTC. It specifies CSVEEGAVPNEQFF.

J is TRBJ2-2 and V is TRBV6-4; tentatively, D is TRBD2 (5 bases). CDR1 is MRHNA, CDR2 SNTAGT, per germline. This CDR3 contains 14 residues. The ends were cut back, 0 bases at V and 3 bases at J, with 5 bases in the middle. CDR3 nucleotide sequence: TGTGCCAGCAGTGACTCGCGGGACACCGGGGAGCTGTTTTTT. Translated: CASSDSRDTGELFF.

The chain recombines TRBV5-4 with TRBJ2-1, with no clear D. The CDR3 contains 14 residues. The germline CDR1 and CDR2 sequences are SGHNT and YYREEE (reference sequence). Deletions cut 0 bases from V and 6 bases from J, with 10 bases between. In DNA form, the CDR3 reads TGTGCCAGCAGCTTGGAGGCGGTTCGCAATGAGCAGTTCTTC. Protein product: CASSLEAVRNEQFF.

For the CDR3, the DNA is TGTGCCAGCAGTCCTGACCTAGCGGGAGACTCCTACGAGCAGTACTTC. This codes for CASSPDLAGDSYEQYF. This chain joins TRBV28 and TRBJ2-7, with 10 bases fitting TRBD2. V gave up 5 bases and J gave up 0 bases; unmatched junction bases: 7. Germline assignment: CDR1 MDHEN and CDR2 SYDVKM. The CDR3 loop spans 16 amino acids.

This clone is medium-sized. The chain links TRBV6-5 to TRBJ1-1, with 8 bases identical to TRBD1. V shed 5 bases, J shed 5 bases, and the junction held 7 bases outside the gene matches. The CDR3 is 14 residues long. Germline loops: CDR1 MNHEY, CDR2 SVGAGI. The CDR3 sequence: CASSPRQGRTEAFF. The DNA for the CDR3 is TGTGCCAGCAGTCCCCGACAGGGGCGGACTGAAGCTTTCTTT.

V is TRBV19 and J is TRBJ2-1; 8 nucleotides match TRBD2. The germline CDR1 and CDR2 sequences are LNHDA and SQIVND (reference sequence). Trimming at V came to 8 bases and at J to 7 bases, leaving 10 bases not matched to a gene. CDR3 length equals 14 residues. CDR3 sequence (DNA): TGTGCCAGTGAGATGGGACTAGGACGTAATGAGCAGTTCTTC. It encodes CASEMGLGRNEQFF.